This is a list of T cell receptor beta chains from one sample in a study of cytotoxic CD8 clonotypes in ibrutinib-treated CLL. The protocol was immunoSEQ multiplex PCR, while the TCRdb copy is restricted to in-frame clones and leaves out a portion. This sample has under 300,000 clones; 60% to 75% occur once, and the top ten carry 15%. Source: PBMCs, taken after 24 months of ibrutinib treatment. The receptors were gathered from a human donor with chronic lymphocytic leukemia. The CDR3 runs from the conserved cysteine through the conserved F or W. A D gene is named only where the DNA matches it firmly. Clone sizes are given selectively: once, few, many, or a class where the clone is expanded.

>-|TRBJ2-1|-|TRBV29-1
TGCAGCGTTGAACCACCCGGCAGGGAAGAGCAGTTCTTC
CSVEPPGREEQFF
>once|TRBJ2-2|TRBD2|TRBV19
TGTGCCAGTAGATGGATTCCTAGCGGCACCGGGGAGCTGTTTTTT
CASRWIPSGTGELFF
>once|TRBJ2-5|TRBD2|TRBV5-4
TGTGCCAGCAGCGTTGGACTAGCGGGAGGCCCAATGCAGACCCAGTACTTC
CASSVGLAGGPMQTQYF
>-|TRBJ1-2|TRBD1|TRBV7-3
TGTGCCAGCAGCTTACAGGGGGAACGGGGCTATGGCTACACCTTC
CASSLQGERGYGYTF
>-|TRBJ2-7|-|TRBV7-2
TGTGCCAGCAGCTTAGCGGGGGGCGCGGGAGAGCAGTACTTC
CASSLAGGAGEQYF
>few|TRBJ2-1|TRBD1|TRBV4-3
TGCGCCAGCAGCCACGGACAGGGATATGGCAATGAGCAGTTCTTC
CASSHGQGYGNEQFF
>few|TRBJ2-7|-|TRBV19
TGTGCCAGTAGTCCCCGGACATTCTCCTACGAGCAGTACTTC
CASSPRTFSYEQYF
>-|TRBJ2-7|TRBD2|TRBV10-1
TGCGCCAGCAGGACTAGCGGGAGAACACCCTACGAGCAGTACTTC
CASRTSGRTPYEQYF
>few|TRBJ2-3|-|TRBV28
TGTGCCAGCAGCTTCACAGATACGCAGTATTTT
CASSFTDTQYF
>-|TRBJ2-3|TRBD1|TRBV7-2
TGTGCCAGCAGCCAGGGGGAAGGAGATACGCAGTATTTT
CASSQGEGDTQYF
>few|TRBJ2-1|TRBD1|TRBV19
TGTGCCACCTTCCCCGGGACAGGGTTAGAGCAGTTCTTC
CATFPGTGLEQFF
>-|TRBJ2-7|-|TRBV7-7
TGTGCTAGCAGCTTAGGGCAGGGGCCCACCTACGAGCAGTACTTC
CASSLGQGPTYEQYF
>-|TRBJ1-2|-|TRBV14
TGTGCCAGCAGCCGACCGGGGGGTGGCTACACCTTC
CASSRPGGGYTF
>-|TRBJ2-7|-|TRBV7-9
TGTGCCAGCAGTCCCTTTGACAGAGCCTACGAGCAGTACTTC
CASSPFDRAYEQYF
>-|TRBJ2-5|-|TRBV6-5
TGTGCCAGTACTCGGGGTAGCCGGCGTGAGACCCAGTACTTC
CASTRGSRRETQYF
>-|TRBJ2-2|TRBD1|TRBV10-3
TGTGCCATCAGTGTCGGAGACAGGGTGGATGGCGGGGAGCTGTTTTTT
CAISVGDRVDGGELFF
>-|TRBJ2-2|TRBD1|TRBV27
TGTGCCAGCAGTCCCGACAGGGCGAACACCGGGGAGCTGTTTTTT
CASSPDRANTGELFF
>-|TRBJ2-3|-|TRBV9
TGTGCCAGCAGCGTAGGTCCTGCTAGCACAGATACGCAGTATTTT
CASSVGPASTDTQYF
>-|TRBJ2-5|-|TRBV4-1
TGCGCCAGCAGCCAAGTCGGGGTCCAAGAGACCCAGTACTTC
CASSQVGVQETQYF
>-|TRBJ2-3|TRBD2|TRBV27
TGTGCCAGCAGTCCTTCGACTAGCTCGGCGCAGTATTTT
CASSPSTSSAQYF
>-|TRBJ1-2|-|TRBV10-3
TGTGCCATCAGTGAGCTCACAGCTAACTATGGCTACACCTTC
CAISELTANYGYTF
>-|TRBJ2-5|-|TRBV29-1
TGTAGCGTGCTTCCGGGTTTCGGGCGAGAGACCCAGTACTTC
CSVLPGFGRETQYF
>few|TRBJ2-1|TRBD2|TRBV2
TGTGCCAGCAATCTAGCGGGAGGTTACAATGAGCAGTTCTTC
CASNLAGGYNEQFF
>few|TRBJ2-7|-|TRBV27
TGTGCCAGCAGCCCATCGCTAGTTTCGATCACCTACGAGCAGTACTTC
CASSPSLVSITYEQYF
>few|TRBJ2-1|-|TRBV11-2
TGTGCCAGCAGCTTTGTACGGGATGAGCAGTTCTTC
CASSFVRDEQFF
>-|TRBJ1-2|TRBD1|TRBV27
TGTGCCAGCAGTTCGGACAGGGGGATCAATAACTATGGCTACACCTTC
CASSSDRGINNYGYTF
>-|TRBJ1-5|-|TRBV2
TGTGCCAGCGCCGGGGTACTTGGGGATCAGCCCCAGCATTTT
CASAGVLGDQPQHF
>-|TRBJ2-7|-|TRBV30
TGTGCCTGGAGTACGACACGGAGGGGCGAGCAGTACTTC
CAWSTTRRGEQYF
>-|TRBJ2-3|-|TRBV5-4
TGTGCCAGCAGCGAGCCAGACTTTTCAGATACGCAGTATTTT
CASSEPDFSDTQYF
>few|TRBJ2-7|TRBD2|TRBV6-6
TGTGCCAGCAGCCCTCCTAGCGGGAGTATTTACGAGCAGTACTTC
CASSPPSGSIYEQYF
>-|TRBJ2-1|-|TRBV7-3
TGTGCCAGCAGCGTTTATGGTGGAGAGCAGTTCTTC
CASSVYGGEQFF
>-|TRBJ1-2|-|TRBV14
TGTGCCAGCAGCCAAGTTTACAGCTATGGCTACACCTTC
CASSQVYSYGYTF
>-|TRBJ1-1|-|TRBV6-5
TGTGCCAGCAGACCGAGACAGAACATGAACACTGAAGCTTTCTTT
CASRPRQNMNTEAFF
>-|TRBJ1-1|TRBD1|TRBV6-5
TGTGCCAGCAGTTACTCGGGGACAGGGAGTACTGAAGCTTTCTTT
CASSYSGTGSTEAFF
>-|TRBJ2-6|-|TRBV13
TGTGCCAGCACCCCCGGGGGTGGGGCCAACGTCCTGACTTTC
CASTPGGGANVLTF
>-|TRBJ2-7|TRBD1|TRBV5-6
TGTGCCAGCAGCCCCGGGACAGGGCCTTACGAGCAGTACTTC
CASSPGTGPYEQYF
>-|TRBJ2-4|-|TRBV5-1
TGCGCCAGCGACCCAGGGCCTCCAAGTAACATTCAGTACTTC
CASDPGPPSNIQYF
>-|TRBJ2-7|TRBD2|TRBV19
TGTGCCAGTAGTATCAAGGCTAGCGGAGTTTATTACGAGCAGTACTTC
CASSIKASGVYYEQYF
>-|TRBJ2-2|TRBD2|TRBV9
TGTGCCAGCAGCACCGGACTAGCGGGAGGGGCAGGGGAGCTGTTTTTT
CASSTGLAGGAGELFF
>-|TRBJ2-3|TRBD2|TRBV27
TGTGCCAGCACCCCCGGGGAGGGAAGGTCCACAGATACGCAGTATTTT
CASTPGEGRSTDTQYF
>-|TRBJ2-1|-|TRBV6-5
TGTGCCAGCAGTTTTCAGACAAGTGTTTCCTACAATGAGCAGTTCTTC
CASSFQTSVSYNEQFF
>few|TRBJ2-2|-|TRBV6-8
TGTGCCAGCAGTTCGGAGCGGTACACCGGGGAGCTGTTTTTT
CASSSERYTGELFF
>-|TRBJ2-2|TRBD2|TRBV7-3
TGTGCCAGCAGCTTATCCCCTGGACTAGCGCGAAACACCGGGGAGCTGTTTTTT
CASSLSPGLARNTGELFF
>-|TRBJ2-1|TRBD1|TRBV6-1
TGTGCCAGCAGTGAAGACGCAGGGGGAAGCTCCTACAATGAGCAGTTCTTC
CASSEDAGGSSYNEQFF
>-|TRBJ1-1|-|TRBV27
TGTGCCATAGGACAAGGCCATGAAGCTTTCTTT
CAIGQGHEAFF
>few|TRBJ1-1|-|TRBV5-1
TGCGCCAGCAGCTTGGGGGACGGGAACACTGAAGCTTTCTTT
CASSLGDGNTEAFF
>-|TRBJ2-1|-|TRBV28
TGTGCCAGCAGTTTTGGGGGGATGGGCGGATCCACCTACAATGAGCAGTTCTTC
CASSFGGMGGSTYNEQFF
>-|TRBJ2-1|TRBD1|TRBV11-2
TGTGCCAGCAGCTCAGACAGGGAATTGACGGATGAGCAGTTCTTC
CASSSDRELTDEQFF
>once|TRBJ1-3|-|TRBV6-5
TGTGCCAGCAGTTACTCGCTTAGCAAGGCCGGAAACACCATATATTTT
CASSYSLSKAGNTIYF
>-|TRBJ2-7|TRBD2|TRBV10-3
TGTGCCATCAGTGTCTCTAGCGGGAGTACGGACGAGCAGTACTTC
CAISVSSGSTDEQYF